This entry features one TCR beta chain sequence. Its antigen is not known. This sample is drawn from a study of shared clonotypes between healthy human individuals. The study's findings and limits: Clonotype sharing levels among donors were expected to vary with sequencing depth.

The assay was immunoSEQ multiplex PCR, and TCRdb's table has in-frame clones only and misses some. The table lists 2 million to 3 million clones, 90% to 95% of them singletons. The V end was cut by 2 bases, the J end by 0 bases, with 8 bases between. Germline CDR1 MGHDK, CDR2 SYGVNS. The CDR3 has 16 residues. The V and J genes are TRBV25-1 and TRBJ2-6; D unresolved. The TCR comes from a man aged 18 to 35 in good health. The specimen sequenced was naive CD4+ T cells sorted from blood. Subset meaning: CD45RA+ positively selected. The CDR3 DNA reads TGTGCCAGCAGTGAAGAAGGGCCCTCTGGGGCCAACGTCCTGACTTTC. Its protein is CASSEEGPSGANVLTF.